Given below is one T cell receptor beta chain in context. Its antigen remains unknown. Before the COVID-19 pandemic, during about 2010-2018, CD4+ T cells were taken from unexposed donors. CD4+ T cells were isolated from the cells after around 9 days of culture. Cultures held about 2 million PBMCs per well with 9 to 10 IU/ml IL-2. Germline V CDR1 and CDR2: SGHTA, FQGTGA. The CDR3 contains 13 residues. Trimming stripped 5 bases from V and 9 bases from J, with 14 bases between. The record originates from a study of CD4 T cells in relation to SARS-CoV-2 and coronaviruses. The method was immunoSEQ multiplex PCR; TCRdb's version includes in-frame clones alone and lacks a portion of them. The sample has 20,000 to 25,000 clones, about 80% seen once; the top ten hold about a sixth.

This TCR was sampled from a human donor in good health. Material: CD4+ T cells from PBMCs, cultured in vitro. The chain uses TRBV7-3 and TRBJ1-5; D ambiguous. CDR3: CASSPSAGLPQHF. CDR3 in DNA: TGTGCCAGCAGCCCATCGGCCGGGCTGCCCCAGCATTTT. Full variable domain (rest looked up from reference TRBV7-3 and TRBJ1-5): GAGVSQTPSNKVTEKGKYVELRCDPISGHTALYWYRQSLGQGPEFLIYFQGTGAADDSGLPNDRFFAVRPEGSVSTLKIQRTERGDSAVYLCASSPSAGLPQHFGDGTRLSIL.